Each of the 5 T cell receptor beta chains below was sequenced from the same sample in a study of Graves' ophthalmopathy and Graves' hyperthyroidism. Amplified TCR beta CDR3 regions were obtained using RNA transcripts as template. The first round was an RT-PCR with HTBI primers, and the second round was a multiplex PCR. TCRdb redid the calling of the multiplex PCR reads with MiXCR, one entry per CDR3 protein. This table has 740,000 or so distinct CDR3 sequences, 40% appearing once. Sequenced material: peripheral blood. The receptors derive from an adult man with Graves' ophthalmopathy.

V is TRBV10-3 and J is TRBJ2-6; D might be TRBD1 or TRBD2, each matching 5 bases. This CDR3 spans 14 amino acids. V was cut by 9 bases and J by 5 bases, with 14 bases left in between. Germline V gives CDR1 ENHRY, CDR2 SYGVKD. The CDR3 spells CAIGDGGRANVLTF. The CDR3, as DNA: TGTGCCATTGGGGACGGAGGCAGGGCCAACGTCCTGACTTTC.

The V call is TRBV9, the J call TRBJ1-6; D is possibly TRBD1 (5 bases). Between the trimmed V and J ends, which lost 3 bases and 7 bases, there was a span of 17 bases. Germline lookup yields CDR1 SGDLS and CDR2 YYNGEE. The CDR3 is 16 residues long. CDR3 loop: CASSADSGCENSPLHF. CDR3 nucleotide sequence: TGTGCCAGCAGCGCTGATTCAGGGTGCGAGAATTCACCCCTCCACTTT.

This clonotype was seen once. The chain employs TRBV7-2 and TRBJ1-2, with unresolved D. V shed 1 base and J shed 9 bases, with 12 bases lying between them. Germline V gene data show CDR1 as SGHTA and CDR2 as FQGNSA. This CDR3 region has 13 residues. DNA of the CDR3: TGTGCCAGCAGCTTAGGCAGGCAGCAACGCTACACCTTC. Translating gives CASSLGRQQRYTF.

This clonotype occurred once. The chain carries TRBV7-9 and TRBJ2-7; perhaps D is TRBD1 or TRBD2 (5 bases each). The V gene lost 6 bases and the J gene lost 2 bases, with 20 bases spanning the gap. This CDR3 region has 16 residues. Per germline, CDR1 SEHNR and CDR2 FQNEAQ (reference sequence). The CDR3 loop reads CASSYSSNGTPYEQYF. The CDR3 region has the DNA TGTGCCAGCAGTTACTCGAGTAACGGGACCCCCTACGAGCAGTACTTC.

In its sample, this clonotype was seen many times. The chain recombines TRBV2 with TRBJ1-2, with 9 bases identical to TRBD1. This CDR3 has 15 amino acids. Germline trimming cut 5 bases from V and 0 bases from J; bases unmatched to any gene: 4. From germline, CDR1 is SNHLY and CDR2 FYNNEI. CDR3 amino acids: CASSIDRGTNYGYTF. CDR3 DNA: TGTGCCAGCAGTATTGACAGGGGGACTAACTATGGCTACACCTTC. The whole variable domain, remainder taken from reference TRBV2 and TRBJ1-2, is EPEVTQTPSHQVTQMGQEVILRCVPISNHLYFYWYRQILGQKVEFLVSFYNNEISEKSEIFDDQFSVERPDGSNFTLKIRSTKLEDSAMYFCASSIDRGTNYGYTFGSGTRLTVV.